This entry lists 4 T cell receptor beta chains sequenced from one sample in a study of cytomegalovirus exposure and HLA in healthy donors. Sequencing used immunoSEQ multiplex PCR; TCRdb keeps in-frame clones, though not all of them. The top ten hold about 3% of the sample, which has over 200,000 clones, approximately 86% seen once. The sample was PBMCs. Every receptor here comes from a woman aged 18-29 years in good health and CMV-seronegative.

This clone was seen a single time. The chain links TRBV27 to TRBJ2-7; D possibly corresponds to TRBD1 (8 bases). The germline V and J ends were trimmed by 6 bases and 3 bases, with 15 bases remaining between them. This CDR3 has 14 amino acids. Germline CDR1 is MNHEY and CDR2 is SMNVEV (reference sequence). DNA for the CDR3: TGTGCCAGCAGACGACAGGGGACTAACTACGAGCAGTACTTC. Translation gives CASRRQGTNYEQYF.

The V and J genes are TRBV2 and TRBJ2-5; a weak D match, TRBD1 (6 bases). The CDR3 is 14 amino acids. Germline-derived CDR1 and CDR2 are SNHLY and FYNNEI. Trimming removed 6 bases from V and 5 bases from J, with 16 bases in between. This CDR3 is CASSDRRFGETQYF. CDR3 nucleotide sequence: TGTGCCAGCAGCGACAGGAGGTTTGGGGAGACCCAGTACTTC.

This chain connects TRBV2 to TRBJ1-5; D possibly corresponds to TRBD1 (5 bases). The germline V gene encodes CDR1 SNHLY and CDR2 FYNNEI. Trimming took off 6 bases at V and 0 bases at J, with 9 bases between the two ends. This CDR3 contains 14 residues. The CDR3, as DNA: TGTGCCAGCAGAGACAGATATAGCAATCAGCCCCAGCATTTT. Protein sequence: CASRDRYSNQPQHF.

As for this clone: Relative to the germline gene, one junction end is altered; a read error may explain this. The chain combines TRBV28 with TRBJ1-1, with 8 bases fitting TRBD1. Germline values: CDR1 MDHEN, CDR2 SYDVKM. The length of the CDR3 is 13 residues. The CDR3 here is CASSLAGTGGVLF. DNA for the CDR3: TGTGCCAGCAGTTTGGCCGGGACAGGAGGCGTGCTCTTT.